Here is one T cell receptor (beta chain) with its context. What it binds is unknown. This specimen comes from a study of Tregs in tolerant kidney transplant recipients. Mixed chimerism was transient after nonmyeloablative marrow transplants from related graft donors. Thawed PBMCs were FACS-sorted into unstimulated CD4+CD25+CD127- regulatory T cells, CD4+CD25- non-regulatory cells, CD4 and CD8 cells. Notes on the study in general: Findings come from small patient numbers and require larger validation. Biological reproducibility was not directly addressed in this study. In tolerant patients, donor-specific Tregs outgrew total Tregs, suggesting antigen-driven expansion.

Germline V gene lookup returns CDR1 SGHTA and CDR2 FQGNSA. The CDR3 runs 15 residues. The V gene lost 1 base and the J gene lost 3 bases, with 9 bases spanning the gap. TCRdb keeps only in-frame clones here, not all; method: immunoSEQ multiplex PCR. The table lists about 64,000 clones, approximately 89% of them singletons. Sequencing used CD4+ T cells from blood (PBMCs), obtained 6 months after the transplant. This chain links TRBV7-2 with TRBJ1-4; D call uncertain. The clonotype comes from a human patient who received a combined kidney and bone marrow transplant. A subset of T cells may come from the graft donor. CDR3 coding DNA: TGTGCCAGCAGCTTAGTTGGAAGCGCTAATGAAAAACTGTTTTTT. This encodes CASSLVGSANEKLFF.